This record covers a single T cell receptor (beta chain). Enrolled during active infection, Seattle patients were then followed longitudinally. These data belong to a study of blood T cell repertoires in COVID-19. Study information: Sources were T cells, B-cell-depleted T cells, or PBMCs; the material itself was cDNA or gDNA.

In the original analysis: Amplification of reference gene primers provided the estimated nucleated cell counts. The repertoire was sequenced with immunoSEQ multiplex PCR; TCRdb's copy has only in-frame clones and lacks some. V, J and clone size were drawn from that table, and D and trimming were deduced from the DNA. The table lists about 350,000 clones, 88% of them singletons, with just under 7.5% in the top ten. The sequenced material came from peripheral blood. The source is a woman aged 70-85 years with COVID-19, enrolled during active disease.

CDR3 DNA: TGTGCCAGCAGCTTGACGGGTAATTCACCCCTCCACTTT. As protein: CASSLTGNSPLHF. J is TRBJ1-6 and V is TRBV5-4, with unresolved D. The CDR3 loop spans 13 amino acids. Trimming took off 1 base at V and 6 bases at J, with 5 bases between the two ends. The germline V gene encodes CDR1 SGHNT and CDR2 YYREEE (reference sequence).